This T cell receptor (beta chain) stems from a study of somatic mutations in cytotoxic T cells in rheumatoid arthritis. Looking at the study overall: Prior to any treatment and right after diagnosis, patient blood (less than 34 ml EDTA) was drawn. Study conclusions and caveats: CD8+ T-cell clonality showed no significant difference between rheumatoid arthritis patients and age-matched healthy controls.

The CDR3 has 15 amino acids. Germline V lookup: CDR1 LGHNA, CDR2 YNFKEQ. V lost 4 bases to trimming and J lost 0 bases, with 10 bases between them. Libraries were prepared by immunoSEQ multiplex PCR; TCRdb keeps only in-frame clonotypes and omits some of them. The profile shows under 12,000 clones, approximately 80% of them singletons. Isolation of CD4+ and CD8+ cells used positive magnetic bead selection, with purity checked by flow cytometry. Worth noting for this clone: No antigen is known for it.

The V gene is TRBV4-2, the J gene TRBJ2-1; tentatively, D is TRBD1 (5 bases). This clonotype was obtained from a woman aged 60-70 years with rheumatoid arthritis. Sequencing input: CD8+ T cells sorted from blood. The chain's CDR3 is CASSPDRSSYNEQFF. CDR3 DNA sequence: TGTGCCAGCAGCCCAGACAGAAGCTCCTACAATGAGCAGTTCTTC.